This T cell receptor beta chain was sequenced in a study of regulatory T cells in long-lasting Graves disease. This clonotype was seen at least ten times. In building TCR beta libraries, iRepertoire HTBI primers were used together with Arm-PCR of CDR3 regions. TCRdb processed the multiplex PCR reads anew with MiXCR; each CDR3 protein has one entry. The table lists a few hundred thousand distinct CDR3 sequences, around 13% of them singletons. The time point here: newly diagnosed GD, antithyroid drugs for less than 3 months. PBMCs provided the RNA from which the TCR library was made. The V gene's germline CDR1 is SNHLY and CDR2 FYNNEI. The V gene lost 7 bases and the J gene lost 0 bases, with 11 bases spanning the gap. This CDR3 is 14 amino acids long. This same sample was also part of a study on T cells in Graves' hyperthyroidism and ophthalmopathy.

This rearrangement joins TRBV2 to TRBJ2-3; unclear D gene. Source: peripheral blood mononuclear cells (PBMCs), taken at new diagnosis, from a patient treated with antithyroid drugs. The clonotype originates from a woman in her forties or fifties with Graves disease. The CDR3 protein is CASKRSPSTDTQYF. In nucleotides, the CDR3 is TGTGCCAGCAAAAGGAGTCCTAGCACAGATACGCAGTATTTT.